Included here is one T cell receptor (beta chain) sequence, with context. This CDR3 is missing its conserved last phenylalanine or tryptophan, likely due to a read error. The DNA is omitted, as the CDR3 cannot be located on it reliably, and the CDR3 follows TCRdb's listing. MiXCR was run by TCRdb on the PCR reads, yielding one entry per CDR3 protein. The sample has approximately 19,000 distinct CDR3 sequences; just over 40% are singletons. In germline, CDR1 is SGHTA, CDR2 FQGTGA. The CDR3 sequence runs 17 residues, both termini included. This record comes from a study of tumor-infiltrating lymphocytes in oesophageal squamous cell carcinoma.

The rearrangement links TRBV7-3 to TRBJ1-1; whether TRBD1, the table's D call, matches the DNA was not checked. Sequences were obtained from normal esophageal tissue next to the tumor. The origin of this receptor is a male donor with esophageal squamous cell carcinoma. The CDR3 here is CASSSPARSYNEQFFGP.